The 8 T cell receptor beta chains presented below share a single source sample, sequenced in a study of blood T cell repertoires in COVID-19. Assay used: immunoSEQ multiplex PCR; TCRdb lists only in-frame clones, some missing. The table records approximately 140,000 clones, over 80% of them present only once. The sequenced material came from peripheral blood. Receptor source: a man aged 40-55 years with active or convalescent COVID-19.

This clone was found a few times. This rearrangement joins TRBV5-1 to TRBJ1-5, with D unresolved. Germline CDR1 SGHRS, CDR2 YFSETQ. This CDR3 has 16 amino acids. Trimming took off 7 bases at V and 3 bases at J, with 20 bases between the two ends. CDR3 amino acids: CASSLGSAGDNQPQHF. The CDR3 DNA reads as TGCGCCAGCTCATTGGGTAGTGCCGGGGACAATCAGCCCCAGCATTTT.

V gene TRBV29-1 combines with J gene TRBJ2-3; the D gene is possibly TRBD2 (6 bases). V lost 4 bases, J lost 5 bases, and 13 bases lay in between. CDR1 is SQVTM and CDR2 is ANQGSEA in the germline V gene. The CDR3 is 13 amino acids. CDR3 nucleotides: TGCAGCGTTGGATCCGGGGGAGGAGATACGCAGTATTTT. Translated: CSVGSGGGDTQYF.

V and J are TRBV7-6 and TRBJ2-2; tentative D call: TRBD1 (5 bases). The V end was cut by 0 bases, the J end by 3 bases, with 11 bases between. This CDR3 comprises 16 residues. Germline values: CDR1 SGHVS, CDR2 FNYEAQ. As DNA, the CDR3 is TGTGCCAGCAGCTTAGCTCAGGGTAGGGACACCGGGGAGCTGTTTTTT. As protein: CASSLAQGRDTGELFF.

The chain combines TRBV6-1 with TRBJ2-1, with D hard to call. V lost 2 bases to trimming and J lost 0 bases, with 8 bases between them. Germline-derived CDR1 and CDR2 are MNHNS and SASEGT. The CDR3 runs to 15 residues. This chain's CDR3 is CASSEMEISYNEQFF. The CDR3 bases are TGTGCCAGCAGTGAAATGGAGATCTCCTACAATGAGCAGTTCTTC.

The chain joins TRBV19 to TRBJ1-2, with 11 positions matching TRBD1. This CDR3 has 16 amino acids. The germline V gene encodes CDR1 LNHDA and CDR2 SQIVND (reference sequence). V gave up 3 bases and J gave up 3 bases; unmatched junction bases: 6. The CDR3 sequence is CASSMLDRGRHYGYTF. CDR3 nucleotide sequence: TGTGCCAGTAGTATGTTGGACAGGGGGCGACACTATGGCTACACCTTC.

This clone was recorded a few times. The chain is built from TRBV19 and TRBJ1-3, with 7 bases matching TRBD1. Trimming at V came to 6 bases and at J to 0 bases, leaving 8 bases not matched to a gene. The CDR3 has 16 residues. CDR1 and CDR2 from the germline V gene are LNHDA and SQIVND (reference sequence). The CDR3 protein is CASSDRVRISGNTIYF. CDR3 DNA sequence: TGTGCCAGTAGCGACAGGGTAAGAATCTCTGGAAACACCATATATTTT.

The rearrangement uses TRBV2 and TRBJ1-2; 10 bases line up with TRBD1. V dropped 6 bases and J dropped 1; count of bases not matched to a gene: 2. The V gene's germline CDR1 is SNHLY and CDR2 FYNNEI. The length of the CDR3 is 14 residues. CDR3 residues: CASRGDRGNYGYTF. The CDR3 region has the DNA TGTGCCAGCAGAGGGGACAGGGGTAACTATGGCTACACCTTC.

The chain combines TRBV6-5 with TRBJ1-1; 9 nucleotides line up with TRBD1. Germline V gene lookup returns CDR1 MNHEY and CDR2 SVGAGI. The ends lost 5 bases at V and 4 bases at J; junction bases unmatched: 2. The CDR3 is 13 amino acids. CDR3: CASSNRGPTEAFF. CDR3 sequence (DNA): TGTGCCAGCAGTAACAGGGGGCCCACTGAAGCTTTCTTT.